This TCR beta chain was profiled in a study of OX40 agonist ivuxolimab in advanced cancers. Produced via immunoSEQ multiplex PCR; TCRdb's table is partial and in-frame only. This table has 60,000 to 100,000 clones, 84% appearing once. V gave up 5 bases and J gave up 1 base; unmatched junction bases: 14. There are 18 residues in the CDR3. CDR1 SEHNR and CDR2 FQNEAQ come from the germline V gene (reference sequence). This clone was detected once. The antigen is undetermined. Study results and caveats: Low levels of normalized T-cell clonal expansion also appeared in some nonresponders.

This specimen consisted of CD4+ or CD8+ T cells sorted from blood, obtained in a trial of the OX40 agonist ivuxolimab. The clonotype was recovered from an adult with an advanced solid tumor such as melanoma, head and neck, liver or kidney cancer. The rearrangement uses TRBV7-9 and TRBJ2-5; TRBD2 agrees at 9 bases. The CDR3 reads CASSRRRALAGIQETQYF. The CDR3 region has the DNA TGTGCCAGCAGCCGACGCCGGGCTCTAGCGGGGATCCAAGAGACCCAGTACTTC.